This TCR beta chain was recorded in a study of regulatory dendritic cells for organ transplantation. On the study more broadly: Monocytes received vitamin D3 on days 0 and 4, IL-10 on day 4.

This CDR3 has 13 amino acids. The germline CDR1 and CDR2 sequences are SNHLY and FYNNEI. Concerning this clone itself: Its antigen is still unknown. Mismatch with germline at one junction end may stem from a read error.

Profiling relied on immunoSEQ multiplex PCR, and the TCRdb table lists in-frame clones only, not all of them. The repertoire includes approximately 12,000 clones, 60% to 80% of them detected once, and around 0.63% sits in the top ten. Sorted T cells were CFSE-labeled and cultured 5 days with allogeneic regulatory or mature dendritic cells at 1:10. FACS sorted CD4+ or CD8+ T cells into CD45RA+ naive and CD45RO+ memory. This receptor was taken from a human donor in good health. The material sequenced was naive CD4+ T cells from blood cultured with regulatory dendritic cells. The subset denotes: CD45RA+ naive T cells. This chain connects TRBV2 to TRBJ1-2, with D perhaps TRBD1 (6 bases). This CDR3 reads CASSEGTGTKESF. The CDR3 DNA is TGTGCCAGTAGTGAGGGTACAGGGACGAAAGAGAGCTTC.